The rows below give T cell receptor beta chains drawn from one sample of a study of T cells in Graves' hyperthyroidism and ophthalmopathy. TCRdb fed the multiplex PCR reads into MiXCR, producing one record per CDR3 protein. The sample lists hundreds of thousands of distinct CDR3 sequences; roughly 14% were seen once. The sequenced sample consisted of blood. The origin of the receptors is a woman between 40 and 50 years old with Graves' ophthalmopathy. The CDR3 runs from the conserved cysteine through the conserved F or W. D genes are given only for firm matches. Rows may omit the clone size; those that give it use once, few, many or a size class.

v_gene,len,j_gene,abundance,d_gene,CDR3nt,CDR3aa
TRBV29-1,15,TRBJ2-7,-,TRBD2,TGCAGCGTTGCCCGGGTACTAGCGGGGTCCTACGAGCAGTACTTC,CSVARVLAGSYEQYF
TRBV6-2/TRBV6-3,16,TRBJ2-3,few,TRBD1,TGTGCCAGCAGTTACTCGCAGGGGGATCTGTCCCTAGCGCAGTATTTT,CASSYSQGDLSLAQYF
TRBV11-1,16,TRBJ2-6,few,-,TGTGCCAGCAGCTCCCGGGCTCCCTCTGGGGCCAACGTCCTGACTTTC,CASSSRAPSGANVLTF
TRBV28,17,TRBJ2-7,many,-,TGTGCCAGCAGTTTATTCTCCCGCGGGACGATACCCTACGAGCAGTACTTC,CASSLFSRGTIPYEQYF
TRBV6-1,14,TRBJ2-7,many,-,TGTGCCAGCACCGGCACTAGGGGCTCCTACGAGCAGTACTTC,CASTGTRGSYEQYF
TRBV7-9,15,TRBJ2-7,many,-,TGTGCCAGCAGCTCCACCCTAGCGCGAACCTACGAGCAGTACTTC,CASSSTLARTYEQYF
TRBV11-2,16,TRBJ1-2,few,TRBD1,TGTGCCAGCAGCCCTAGACCGGGACAGGCTAACTGTGGCTACACCTTC,CASSPRPGQANCGYTF
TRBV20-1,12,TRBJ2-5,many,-,TGCAGTGTCAGTTCAGCGCCAGGGACCCAGTACTTC,CSVSSAPGTQYF
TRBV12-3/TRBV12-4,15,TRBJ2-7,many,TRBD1,TGTGCCAGCAGTTCCGCCGGGACAGGGGGACGCGAGCAGTACTTC,CASSSAGTGGREQYF
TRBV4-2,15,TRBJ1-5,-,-,TGTGCCAGCAGCCAGGAGGACAGCCCCAATCAGCCCCAGCATTTT,CASSQEDSPNQPQHF
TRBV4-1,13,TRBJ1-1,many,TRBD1,TGCGCCAGCAGCCGATTCACAGGGGCTGAAGCTTTCTTT,CASSRFTGAEAFF
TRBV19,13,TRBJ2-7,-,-,TGTGCCAGTAGCCCGGACGGGGGTTGGGAGCAGTACTTC,CASSPDGGWEQYF
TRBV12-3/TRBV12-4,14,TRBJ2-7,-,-,TGTGCCAGCAGTAGACAGTACCGCTCCTACGAGCAGTACTTC,CASSRQYRSYEQYF
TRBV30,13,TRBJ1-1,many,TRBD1,TGTGCCTGGAGAAGACAGGGGCTCGCTGAAGCTTTCTTT,CAWRRQGLAEAFF
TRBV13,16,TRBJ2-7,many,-,TGTGCCAGCAGCCCCCGCGGGACGTCAAGCTCCTACGAGCAGTACTTC,CASSPRGTSSSYEQYF
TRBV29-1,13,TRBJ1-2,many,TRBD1,TGCAGCGTTGAAGATCAGGGGGTAGATGGCTACACCTTC,CSVEDQGVDGYTF
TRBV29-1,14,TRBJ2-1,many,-,TGCAGCGTTGAAGGTCTAGGAACCGGCAATGAGCAGTTCTTC,CSVEGLGTGNEQFF
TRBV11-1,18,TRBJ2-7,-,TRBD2,TGTGCCAGCAGCTTAGTGTATTCGGGACTAGCGTACTCCTACGAGCAGTACTTC,CASSLVYSGLAYSYEQYF
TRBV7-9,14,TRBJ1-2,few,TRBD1,TGTGCCAGCAGCTTCGGGACAGGGCTCTCTGGCTACACCTTC,CASSFGTGLSGYTF
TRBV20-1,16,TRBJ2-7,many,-,TGCAGTGCTAGAGGGGCGCCGGCGGGGATATTCTACGAGCAGTACTTC,CSARGAPAGIFYEQYF
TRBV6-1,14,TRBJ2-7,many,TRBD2,TGTGCCAGCGGGAGGGGCCTAAGCTCCTACGAGCAGTACTTC,CASGRGLSSYEQYF
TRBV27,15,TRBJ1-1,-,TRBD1,TGTGCCAGCAGTACACCGGGACAGGAGAACACTGAAGCTTTCTTT,CASSTPGQENTEAFF
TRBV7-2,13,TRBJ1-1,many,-,TGTGCCAGCAGCTTAGACGACGGCCTTGAAGCTTTCTTT,CASSLDDGLEAFF
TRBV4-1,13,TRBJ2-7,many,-,TGCGCCAGCAGCCGGGGCCCTACCTACGAGCAGTACTTC,CASSRGPTYEQYF
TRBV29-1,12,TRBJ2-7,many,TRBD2,TGCAGCGTTGCACTAGCGGGAGTCGAGCAGTACTTC,CSVALAGVEQYF
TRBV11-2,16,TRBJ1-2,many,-,TGTGCCAGCAGCTTAGGACTGGCAAACCTTCTCTATGGCTACACCTTC,CASSLGLANLLYGYTF
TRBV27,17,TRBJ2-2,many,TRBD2,TGTGCCAGCAGTTTATGGGGACTAGCGCTGAACACCGGGGAGCTGTTTTTT,CASSLWGLALNTGELFF
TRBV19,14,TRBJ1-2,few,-,TGTGCCAGTACTACGGAGTCAGCTAACTATGGCTACACCTTC,CASTTESANYGYTF
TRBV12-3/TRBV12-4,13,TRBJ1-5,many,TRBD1,TGTGCCAGCAGCCAGACAGGGGGGCAGCCCCAGCATTTT,CASSQTGGQPQHF
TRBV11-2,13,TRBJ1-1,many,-,TGTGCCAGCAGCTTAGCGGGGTACACTGAAGCTTTCTTT,CASSLAGYTEAFF
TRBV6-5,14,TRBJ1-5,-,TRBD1,TGTGCCAGCAGCTTATACCAGACAGGGCAGCCCCAGCATTTT,CASSLYQTGQPQHF
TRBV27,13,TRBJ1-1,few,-,TGTGCCAGCAGTTTATGGTTTGGGACTGAAGCTTTCTTT,CASSLWFGTEAFF
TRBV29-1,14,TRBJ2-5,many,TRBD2,TGCAGCGTTGGCGGGCTAGCGGGAGCAGAGACCCAGTACTTC,CSVGGLAGAETQYF
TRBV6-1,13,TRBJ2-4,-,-,TGTGCCAGCAGGCCTGGGGGTAGAAACATTCAGTACTTC,CASRPGGRNIQYF
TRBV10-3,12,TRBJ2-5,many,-,TGTGCCATCAGTACTACTGGGGAGACCCAGTACTTC,CAISTTGETQYF
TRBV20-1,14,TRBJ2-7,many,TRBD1,TGCAGTGCCATCGAGGGACAGCTCCACTACGAGCAGTACTTC,CSAIEGQLHYEQYF
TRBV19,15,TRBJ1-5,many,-,TGTGCCAGTAGCAAGGGGATTTTGCAGAATCAGCCCCAGCATTTT,CASSKGILQNQPQHF
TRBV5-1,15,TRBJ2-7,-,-,TGCGCCAGCAGCTTGGGTATAGTGGAGCCCTACGAGCAGTACTTC,CASSLGIVEPYEQYF
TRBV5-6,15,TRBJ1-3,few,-,TGTGCCAGCAGCTTGGTTCCGGGGCAAGGAAACACCATATATTTT,CASSLVPGQGNTIYF
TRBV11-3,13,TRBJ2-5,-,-,TGTGCCAGCAGCGTCGCGGCCCAAGAGACCCAGTACTTC,CASSVAAQETQYF
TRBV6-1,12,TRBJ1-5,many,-,TGTGCCAGTACCACGGCTAATCAGCCCCAGCATTTT,CASTTANQPQHF
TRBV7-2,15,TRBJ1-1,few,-,TGTGCCAGCAGCTACACAGGCGCCCCGACCACTGAAGCTTTCTTT,CASSYTGAPTTEAFF
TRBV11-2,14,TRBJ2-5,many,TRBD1,TGTGCCAGCAGCACCGGACAGGGTGTCGAGACCCAGTACTTC,CASSTGQGVETQYF
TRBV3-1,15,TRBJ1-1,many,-,TGTGCCAGCAGCCCAAGCAGCACGGTGAACACTGAAGCTTTCTTT,CASSPSSTVNTEAFF
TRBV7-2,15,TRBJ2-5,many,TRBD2,TGTGCCAGCAGCTCCCGACTAGCGGCCGAAGAGACCCAGTACTTC,CASSSRLAAEETQYF
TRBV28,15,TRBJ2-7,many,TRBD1,TGTGCCAGCAGTTCGACCGGGACAGGGGGAAACGAGCAGTACTTC,CASSSTGTGGNEQYF